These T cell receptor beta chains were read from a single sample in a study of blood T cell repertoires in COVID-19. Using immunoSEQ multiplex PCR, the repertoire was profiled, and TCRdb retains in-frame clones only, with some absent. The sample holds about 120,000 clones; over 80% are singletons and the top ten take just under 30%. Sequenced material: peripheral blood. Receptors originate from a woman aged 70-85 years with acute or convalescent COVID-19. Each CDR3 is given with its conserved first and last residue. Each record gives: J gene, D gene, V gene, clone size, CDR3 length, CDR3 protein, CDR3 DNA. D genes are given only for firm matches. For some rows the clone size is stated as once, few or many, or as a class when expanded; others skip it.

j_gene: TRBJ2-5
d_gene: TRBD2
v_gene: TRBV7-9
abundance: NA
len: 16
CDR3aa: CASSLSGVAEQETQYF
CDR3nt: TGTGCCAGCAGCTTGAGCGGGGTGGCAGAACAAGAGACCCAGTACTTC

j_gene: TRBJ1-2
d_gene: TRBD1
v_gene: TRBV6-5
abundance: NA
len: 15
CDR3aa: CASSYSQGAIDGYTF
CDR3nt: TGTGCCAGCAGTTACTCGCAGGGGGCGATCGATGGCTACACCTTC

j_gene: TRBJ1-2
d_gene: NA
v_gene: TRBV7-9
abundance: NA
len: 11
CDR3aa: CASSPSYGYTF
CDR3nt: TGTGCCAGCAGCCCGAGCTATGGCTACACCTTC

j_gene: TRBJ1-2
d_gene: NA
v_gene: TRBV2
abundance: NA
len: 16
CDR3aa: CASSGDGTLRHYGYTF
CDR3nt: TGTGCCAGCAGTGGGGACGGGACTCTTCGACACTATGGCTACACCTTC

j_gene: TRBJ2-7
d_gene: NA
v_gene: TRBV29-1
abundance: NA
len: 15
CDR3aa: CSVEAPCRGACEQYF
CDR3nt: TGCAGCGTTGAAGCCCCGTGCAGGGGGGCGTGCGAGCAGTACTTC

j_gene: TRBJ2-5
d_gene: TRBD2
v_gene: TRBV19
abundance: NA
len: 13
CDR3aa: CASSILAEETQYF
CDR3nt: TGTGCCAGTAGTATACTAGCGGAAGAGACCCAGTACTTC

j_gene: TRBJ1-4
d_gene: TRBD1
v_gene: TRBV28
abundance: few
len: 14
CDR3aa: CAIGQGATNEKLFF
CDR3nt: TGTGCCATAGGACAGGGGGCAACTAATGAAAAACTGTTTTTT

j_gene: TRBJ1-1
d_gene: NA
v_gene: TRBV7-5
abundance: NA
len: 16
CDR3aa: CVRSLGRGVSKNEAFF
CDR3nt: TGTGTCAGAAGCTTAGGCAGGGGGGTGTCAAAGAATGAAGCTTTCTTT

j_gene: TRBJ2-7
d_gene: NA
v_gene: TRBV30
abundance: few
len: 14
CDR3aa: CAWSSHGAWVQQYF
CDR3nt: TGTGCCTGGAGTTCCCATGGAGCCTGGGTGCAGCAGTACTTC

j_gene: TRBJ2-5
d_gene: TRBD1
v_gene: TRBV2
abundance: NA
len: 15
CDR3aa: CASSDGRQGVETQYF
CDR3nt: TGTGCCAGCAGTGATGGGAGACAGGGCGTCGAGACCCAGTACTTC

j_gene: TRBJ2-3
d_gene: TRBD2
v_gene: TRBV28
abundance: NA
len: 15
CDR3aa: CASPPGGSSTDTQYF
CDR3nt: TGTGCCAGTCCGCCGGGGGGGTCTAGCACAGATACGCAGTATTTT

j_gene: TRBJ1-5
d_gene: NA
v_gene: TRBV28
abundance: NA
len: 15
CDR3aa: CASSGLGLFDQPQHF
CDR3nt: TGTGCCAGCAGTGGCCTCGGACTCTTTGATCAGCCCCAGCATTTT

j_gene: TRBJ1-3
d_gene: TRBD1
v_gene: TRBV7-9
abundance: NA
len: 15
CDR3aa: CASSLATGAGNTIYF
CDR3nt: TGTGCCAGCAGCTTAGCGACAGGGGCTGGAAACACCATATATTTT

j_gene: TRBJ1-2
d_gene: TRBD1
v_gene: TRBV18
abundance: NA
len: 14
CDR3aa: CASVYRDRDYGYTF
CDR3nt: TGTGCCAGCGTATACCGGGACAGGGACTATGGCTACACCTTC

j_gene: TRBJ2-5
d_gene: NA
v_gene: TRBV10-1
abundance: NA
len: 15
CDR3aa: CASSEGGANQETQYF
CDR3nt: TGCGCCAGCAGTGAGGGGGGGGCGAACCAAGAGACCCAGTACTTC

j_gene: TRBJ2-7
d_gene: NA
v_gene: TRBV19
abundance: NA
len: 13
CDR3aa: CASSIFNGGEQYF
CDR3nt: TGTGCCAGTAGTATATTCAACGGGGGCGAGCAGTACTTC

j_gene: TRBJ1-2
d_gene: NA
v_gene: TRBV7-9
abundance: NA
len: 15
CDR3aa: CASSLDAGTDYGYTF
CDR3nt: TGTGCCAGCAGCCTTGATGCCGGGACTGACTATGGCTACACCTTC

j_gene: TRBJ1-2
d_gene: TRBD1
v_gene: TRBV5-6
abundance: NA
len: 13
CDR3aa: CASSGQGAFGYTF
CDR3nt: TGTGCCAGCAGCGGCCAGGGGGCGTTTGGCTACACCTTC

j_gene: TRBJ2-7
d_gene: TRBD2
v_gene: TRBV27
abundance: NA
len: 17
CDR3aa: CASSSRLLAGGPHEQYF
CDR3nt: TGTGCCAGCAGTTCAAGATTACTAGCGGGGGGGCCACACGAGCAGTACTTC

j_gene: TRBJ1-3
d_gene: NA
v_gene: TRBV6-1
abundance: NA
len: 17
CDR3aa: CASSEVGGADSGNTIYF
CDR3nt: TGTGCCAGCAGTGAAGTAGGGGGGGCAGACTCTGGAAACACCATATATTTT

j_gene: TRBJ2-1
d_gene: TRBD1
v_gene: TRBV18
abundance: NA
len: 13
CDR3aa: CASSSRTGDEQFF
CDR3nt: TGTGCCAGCTCATCGAGGACAGGGGATGAGCAGTTCTTC

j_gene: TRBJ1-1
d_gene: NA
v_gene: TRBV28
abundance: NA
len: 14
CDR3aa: CASSFGATSREAFF
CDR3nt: TGTGCCAGCAGTTTTGGGGCGACCTCGCGGGAAGCTTTCTTT

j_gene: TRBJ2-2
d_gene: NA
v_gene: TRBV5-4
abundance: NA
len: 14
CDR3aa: CASSLIQNTGELFF
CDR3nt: TGTGCCAGCAGCTTGATACAGAACACCGGGGAGCTGTTTTTT

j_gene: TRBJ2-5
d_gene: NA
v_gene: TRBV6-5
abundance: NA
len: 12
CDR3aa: CASSWGGETQYF
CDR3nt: TGTGCCAGCAGTTGGGGCGGAGAGACCCAGTACTTC

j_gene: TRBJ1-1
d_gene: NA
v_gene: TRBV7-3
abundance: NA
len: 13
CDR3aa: CASSSGGGTEAFF
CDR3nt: TGTGCCAGCAGCTCCGGGGGGGGCACTGAAGCTTTCTTT

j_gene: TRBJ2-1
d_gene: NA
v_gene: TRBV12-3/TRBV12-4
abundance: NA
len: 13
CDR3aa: CASHPGSYNEQFF
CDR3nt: TGTGCCAGCCACCCTGGGAGCTACAATGAGCAGTTCTTC

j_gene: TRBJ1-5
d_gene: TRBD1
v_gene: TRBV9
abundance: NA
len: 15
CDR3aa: CAISGTGIHNQPQHF
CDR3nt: TGTGCCATCTCGGGGACAGGGATACATAATCAGCCCCAGCATTTT

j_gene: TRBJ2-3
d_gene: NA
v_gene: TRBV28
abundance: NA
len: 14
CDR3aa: CASRRGGAGDTQYF
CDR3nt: TGTGCCAGCAGGAGAGGGGGGGCCGGAGATACGCAGTATTTT

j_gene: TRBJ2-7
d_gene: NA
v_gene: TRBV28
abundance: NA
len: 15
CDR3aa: CASSSSALTDYEQYF
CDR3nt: TGTGCCAGCAGCTCAAGCGCGTTGACGGACTACGAGCAGTACTTC

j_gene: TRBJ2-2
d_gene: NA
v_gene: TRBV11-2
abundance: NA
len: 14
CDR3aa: CASSAGLPSGELFF
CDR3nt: TGTGCCAGCAGCGCCGGACTGCCGTCCGGGGAGCTGTTTTTT

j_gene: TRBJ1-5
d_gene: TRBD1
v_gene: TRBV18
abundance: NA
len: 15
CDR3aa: CASSEGQYSNQPQHF
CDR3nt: TGTGCCAGCTCGGAGGGACAGTATAGCAATCAGCCCCAGCATTTT

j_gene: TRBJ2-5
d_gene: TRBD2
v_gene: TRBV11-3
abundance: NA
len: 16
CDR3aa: CASSSSIAGGRETQYF
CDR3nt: TGTGCCAGCAGCTCATCCATAGCGGGGGGCCGGGAGACCCAGTACTTC

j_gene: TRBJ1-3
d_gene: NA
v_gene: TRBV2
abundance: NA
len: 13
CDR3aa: CASSQSGRNTIYF
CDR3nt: TGTGCCAGCAGTCAATCCGGGAGAAACACCATATATTTT

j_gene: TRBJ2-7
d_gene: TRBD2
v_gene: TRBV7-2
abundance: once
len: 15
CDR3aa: CASSMGLAGNYEQYF
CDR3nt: TGTGCCAGCAGCATGGGGTTAGCGGGGAACTACGAGCAGTACTTC

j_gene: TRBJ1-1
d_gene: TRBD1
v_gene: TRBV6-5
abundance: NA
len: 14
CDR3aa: CASRGGQVNTEAFF
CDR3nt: TGTGCCAGCAGGGGGGGACAGGTGAACACTGAAGCTTTCTTT

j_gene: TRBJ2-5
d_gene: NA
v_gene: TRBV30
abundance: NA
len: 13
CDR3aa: CAWSQSSSGTQYF
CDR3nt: TGTGCCTGGAGTCAGTCCTCCTCAGGGACCCAGTACTTC

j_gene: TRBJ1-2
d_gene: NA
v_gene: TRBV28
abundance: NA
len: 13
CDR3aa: CASSFGEIGGYTF
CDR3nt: TGTGCCAGCAGTTTCGGGGAAATAGGCGGCTACACCTTC

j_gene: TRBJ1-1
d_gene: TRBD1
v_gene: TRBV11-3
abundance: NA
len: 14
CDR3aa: CASSSHRGNAEAFF
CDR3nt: TGTGCCAGCAGCTCCCACAGGGGAAACGCTGAAGCTTTCTTT

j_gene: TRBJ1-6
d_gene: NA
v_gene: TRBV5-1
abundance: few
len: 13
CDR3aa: CASSPGVNSPLHF
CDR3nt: TGCGCCAGCAGCCCCGGGGTTAATTCACCCCTCCACTTT

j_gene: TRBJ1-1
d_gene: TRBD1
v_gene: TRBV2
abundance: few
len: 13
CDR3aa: CASSDYRGTEAFF
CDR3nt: TGTGCCAGCAGTGATTACAGGGGGACTGAAGCTTTCTTT

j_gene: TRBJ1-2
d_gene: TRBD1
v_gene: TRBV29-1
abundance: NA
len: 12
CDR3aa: CSVQGQIYGYTF
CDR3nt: TGCAGCGTTCAGGGACAGATCTATGGCTACACCTTC

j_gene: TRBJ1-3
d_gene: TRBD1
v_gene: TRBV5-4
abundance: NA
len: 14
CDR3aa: CASSSDRSGNTIYF
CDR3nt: TGTGCCAGCAGCTCGGACAGGAGTGGAAACACCATATATTTT

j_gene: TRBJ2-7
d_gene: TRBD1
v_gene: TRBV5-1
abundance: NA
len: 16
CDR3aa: CASSLLGQVHSYEQYF
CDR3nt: TGCGCCAGCAGCTTGTTGGGACAGGTGCACTCCTACGAGCAGTACTTC

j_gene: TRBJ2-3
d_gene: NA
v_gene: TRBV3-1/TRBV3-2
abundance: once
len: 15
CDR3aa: CASSQGIAGTDTQYF
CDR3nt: TGTGCCAGCAGCCAAGGTATAGCTGGCACAGATACGCAGTATTTT

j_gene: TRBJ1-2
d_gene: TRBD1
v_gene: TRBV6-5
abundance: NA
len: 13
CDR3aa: CASSYGQGDGYTF
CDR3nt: TGTGCCAGCAGTTACGGACAGGGTGATGGCTACACCTTC

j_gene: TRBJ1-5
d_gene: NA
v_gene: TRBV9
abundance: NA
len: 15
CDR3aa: CASSPDGTEEQPQHF
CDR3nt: TGTGCCAGCAGCCCGGACGGCACGGAGGAGCAGCCCCAGCATTTT